The present T cell receptor (beta chain) was sequenced within a study of OX40 agonist ivuxolimab in advanced cancers. Study context: At approximately 83% male, the cohort had a mean age of 60 years, ranging from 23 to 79. Three patients, one with hepatocellular carcinoma and two with cutaneous melanoma, achieved partial responses. Study-wide results and caveats: Relative to CD4+, CD8+ T cells held more expanded clones on average.

Turning to this clone: Its antigen remains unknown.

Assay used: immunoSEQ multiplex PCR; TCRdb lists only in-frame clones, some missing. The sample has approximately 58,000 clones; roughly nine tenths are singletons. Losses at the gene ends were 0 bases for V and 1 base for J; bases not matched to a gene: 6. Germline assignment: CDR1 SGHNT and CDR2 YENEEA. This CDR3 has 17 residues. This sample comprised CD4+ or CD8+ T cells sorted from blood, obtained in a trial of the OX40 agonist ivuxolimab. The V gene is TRBV11-3, the J gene TRBJ2-1; TRBD2 agrees at 7 bases. The sequence was collected from an adult with an advanced solid tumor such as melanoma, head and neck, liver or kidney cancer. This chain's CDR3 is CASSLDFVGGSYNEQFF. The CDR3 coding sequence is TGTGCCAGCAGCTTAGATTTCGTGGGAGGGTCCTACAATGAGCAGTTCTTC.